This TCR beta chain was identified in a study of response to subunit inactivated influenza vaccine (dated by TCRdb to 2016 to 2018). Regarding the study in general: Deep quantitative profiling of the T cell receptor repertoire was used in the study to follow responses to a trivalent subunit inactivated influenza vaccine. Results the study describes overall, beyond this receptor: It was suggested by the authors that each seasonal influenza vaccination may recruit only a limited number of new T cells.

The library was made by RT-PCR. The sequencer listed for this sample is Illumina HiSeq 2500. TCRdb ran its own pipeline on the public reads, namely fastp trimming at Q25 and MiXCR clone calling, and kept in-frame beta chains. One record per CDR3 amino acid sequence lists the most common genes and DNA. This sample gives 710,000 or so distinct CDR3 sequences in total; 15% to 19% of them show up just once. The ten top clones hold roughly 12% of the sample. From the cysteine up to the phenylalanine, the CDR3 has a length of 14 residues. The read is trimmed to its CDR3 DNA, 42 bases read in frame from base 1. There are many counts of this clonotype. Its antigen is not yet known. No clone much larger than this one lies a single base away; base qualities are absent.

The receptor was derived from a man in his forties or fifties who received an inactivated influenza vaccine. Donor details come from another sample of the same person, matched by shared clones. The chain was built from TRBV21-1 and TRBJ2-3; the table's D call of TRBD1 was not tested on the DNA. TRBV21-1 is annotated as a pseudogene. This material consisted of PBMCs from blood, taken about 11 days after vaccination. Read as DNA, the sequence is TGTGCCAGCAGCATCGGCGGCCCGAGGGATACGCAGTATTTT. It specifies CASSIGGPRDTQYF.